This T cell receptor (beta chain) was obtained from a study of OX40 agonist ivuxolimab in advanced cancers. Germline assignment: CDR1 SGHDN and CDR2 FVKESK. The length of the CDR3 is 17 residues. V shed 5 bases, J shed 0 bases, and the junction held 9 bases outside the gene matches. Details on this clone: What it binds is unknown.

The repertoire was sequenced with immunoSEQ multiplex PCR; TCRdb's copy has only in-frame clones and lacks some. Counted here are about 90,000 clones, 70% to 90% occurring once; the ten biggest clones make up approximately 1.5%. Notes on the study in general: The study observed clonal expansion of CD4+ and CD8+ blood T cells by week 6 at 0.1 to 3.0 mg/kg.

The sequence derives from an adult with an advanced solid tumor such as melanoma, head and neck, liver or kidney cancer. The source material was CD4+ or CD8+ T cells sorted from blood, sampled in a trial of the OX40 agonist ivuxolimab. This sequence joins TRBV14 and TRBJ2-1, with 8 bases fitting TRBD2. For the CDR3, the DNA is TGTGCCAGCAGCTCGTTACTAGCGGATAGCTCCTACAATGAGCAGTTCTTC. Its protein product is CASSSLLADSSYNEQFF.